This T cell receptor (beta chain) was recorded in a study of shared clonotypes between healthy human individuals. General study results and limits: Clonotype sharing across donors was expected to vary with sequencing depth.

Over several immunoSEQ plates, each subset's genomic DNA was distributed in even portions. Assay: immunoSEQ multiplex PCR; the TCRdb copy retains only in-frame clones and omits some. The sample includes about 1 million clones, 75% of them seen just once. Regarding this clone: As yet, its antigen is unknown.

The germline gives CDR1 WNHNN, CDR2 SYGVQD (reference sequence). The CDR3 totals 14 residues. V gave up 2 bases and J gave up 5 bases; unmatched junction bases: 5. This clonotype was obtained from a man aged 18-30 years in good health. The rearrangement uses TRBV10-1 and TRBJ1-1, with TRBD1 matching 7 bases. The sample comprised memory CD4+ T cells sorted from blood. The subset: CD45RA-negative fraction. This CDR3 reads CASSEKQGRTEAFF. CDR3 nucleotides: TGCGCCAGCAGTGAGAAACAGGGGAGGACTGAAGCTTTCTTT.